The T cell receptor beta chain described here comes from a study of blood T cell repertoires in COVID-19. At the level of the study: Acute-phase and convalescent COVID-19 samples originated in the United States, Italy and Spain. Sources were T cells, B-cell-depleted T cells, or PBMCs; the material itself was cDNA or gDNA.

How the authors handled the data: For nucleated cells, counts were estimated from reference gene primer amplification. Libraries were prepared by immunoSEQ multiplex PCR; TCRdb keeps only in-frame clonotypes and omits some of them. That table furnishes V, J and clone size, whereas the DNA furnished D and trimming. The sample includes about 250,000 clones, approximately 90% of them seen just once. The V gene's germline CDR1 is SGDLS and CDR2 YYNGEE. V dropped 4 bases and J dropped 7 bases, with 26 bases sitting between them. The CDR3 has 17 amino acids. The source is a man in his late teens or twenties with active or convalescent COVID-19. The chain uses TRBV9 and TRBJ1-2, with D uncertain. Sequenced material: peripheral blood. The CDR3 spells CASSPSEGLRVPTGYTF. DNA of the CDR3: TGTGCCAGCAGCCCCTCCGAGGGATTAAGGGTCCCAACTGGCTACACCTTC.